This TCR beta chain was sequenced for a study of T cells in Graves' hyperthyroidism and ophthalmopathy. This clonotype was seen ten or more times. Its specificity is not known. The study's findings and limits: Blood also contained most expanded thyroid clonotypes above 0.001.

Criteria for exclusion of patients were uncontrolled infection, other autoimmune disease, pregnancy or lactation. Template material for amplifying TCR beta CDR3 regions consisted of RNA transcripts. The HTBI primer set drove a first-round RT-PCR of the TCR CDR3. TCRdb reanalysed the multiplex PCR reads using MiXCR and keeps one entry per CDR3 protein. The sample yields some 350,000 distinct CDR3 sequences, around a sixth seen once. The sequencing input was blood. This TCR was sampled from a woman between 18 and 29 years old with Graves' hyperthyroidism that later progressed to Graves' ophthalmopathy.

The CDR3 nucleotides read TGTGCCAGCAGCCGGCGGACAGGGTGGATGAACACTGAAGCTTTCTTT. This translates into CASSRRTGWMNTEAFF. The chain uses TRBV3-1 and TRBJ1-1; TRBD1 matches at 8 bases. Germline CDR1 LGHDT, CDR2 YNNKEL (reference sequence). The CDR3 sequence is 16 residues long. V dropped 4 bases and J dropped 0; count of bases not matched to a gene: 7.